One T cell receptor (beta chain) is described in this entry. TCRdb keeps only in-frame clones here, not all; method: immunoSEQ multiplex PCR. The sample shows about 140,000 clones, less than 95% of them seen only once. Germline V CDR1 and CDR2: KGHSH, LQKENI. The junction had 10 bases not matched to a gene; V was cut back by 8 bases and J by 4 bases. The CDR3 totals 16 residues. This sample is drawn from a study of cytotoxic CD8 clonotypes in ibrutinib-treated CLL. Across the whole study: Across the patients, roughly ten were relapsed/refractory, some 14 treatment-naive and some 17 IGHV unmutated.

Sequences were derived from PBMCs, sampled after 12 months of ibrutinib treatment. This clonotype was sampled from a human donor with chronic lymphocytic leukemia. The chain joins TRBV18 to TRBJ2-2; 10 bases are shared with TRBD1. In nucleotides, the CDR3 is TGTGCCAGCCGACAGGGGGCATTATGGAGCACCGGGGAGCTGTTTTTT. Encoded protein: CASRQGALWSTGELFF.